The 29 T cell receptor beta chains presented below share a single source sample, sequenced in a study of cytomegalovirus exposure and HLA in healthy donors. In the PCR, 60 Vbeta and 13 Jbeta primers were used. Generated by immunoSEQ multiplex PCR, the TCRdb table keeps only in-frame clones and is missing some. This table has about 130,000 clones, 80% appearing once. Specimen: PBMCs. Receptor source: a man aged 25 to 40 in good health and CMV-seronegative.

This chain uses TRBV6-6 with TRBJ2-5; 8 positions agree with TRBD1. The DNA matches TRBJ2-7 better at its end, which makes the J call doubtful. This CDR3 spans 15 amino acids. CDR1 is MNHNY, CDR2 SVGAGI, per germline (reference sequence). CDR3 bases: TGTGCCAGCAGTGGAAGGACAGGGCGGTCCTACGAGCAGTACTTC. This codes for CASSGRTGRSYEQYF.

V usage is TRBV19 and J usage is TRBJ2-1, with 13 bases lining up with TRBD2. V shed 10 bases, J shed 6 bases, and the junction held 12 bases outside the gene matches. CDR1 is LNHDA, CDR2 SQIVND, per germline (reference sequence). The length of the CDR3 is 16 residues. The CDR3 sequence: CATKKLAGGSRNEQFF. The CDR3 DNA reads TGTGCCACCAAAAAACTAGCGGGAGGGAGTCGCAATGAGCAGTTCTTC.

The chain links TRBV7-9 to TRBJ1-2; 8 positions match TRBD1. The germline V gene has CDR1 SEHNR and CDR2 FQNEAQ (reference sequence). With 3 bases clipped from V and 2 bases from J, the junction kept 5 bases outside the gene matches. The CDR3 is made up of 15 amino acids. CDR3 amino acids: CASSFDRGYNYGYTF. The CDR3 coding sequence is TGTGCCAGCAGCTTCGACAGGGGATACAACTATGGCTACACCTTC.

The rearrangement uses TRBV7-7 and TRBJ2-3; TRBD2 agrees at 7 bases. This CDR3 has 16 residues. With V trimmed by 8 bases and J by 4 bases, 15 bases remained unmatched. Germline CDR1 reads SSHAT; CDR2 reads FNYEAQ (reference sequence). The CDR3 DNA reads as TGTGCCAGCTCGGATGGCCCTAGCGGAACGTCAGATACGCAGTATTTT. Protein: CASSDGPSGTSDTQYF.

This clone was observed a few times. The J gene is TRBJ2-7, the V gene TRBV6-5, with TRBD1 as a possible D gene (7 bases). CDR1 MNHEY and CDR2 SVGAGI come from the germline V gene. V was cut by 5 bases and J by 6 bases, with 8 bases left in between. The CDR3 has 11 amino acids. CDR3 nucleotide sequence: TGTGCCAGCAGTCAGGGGGGCGAGCAGTACTTC. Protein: CASSQGGEQYF.

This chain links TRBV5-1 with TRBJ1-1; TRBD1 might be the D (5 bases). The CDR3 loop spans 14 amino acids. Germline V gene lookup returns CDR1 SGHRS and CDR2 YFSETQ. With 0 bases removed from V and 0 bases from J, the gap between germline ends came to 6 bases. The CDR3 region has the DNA TGCGCCAGCAGCTTGGGGGGCTTGAACACTGAAGCTTTCTTT. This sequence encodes CASSLGGLNTEAFF. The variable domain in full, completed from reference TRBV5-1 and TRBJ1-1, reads KAGVTQTPRYLIKTRGQQVTLSCSPISGHRSVSWYQQTPGQGLQFLFEYFSETQRNKGNFPGRFSGRQFSNSRSEMNVSTLELGDSALYLCASSLGGLNTEAFFGQGTRLTVV.

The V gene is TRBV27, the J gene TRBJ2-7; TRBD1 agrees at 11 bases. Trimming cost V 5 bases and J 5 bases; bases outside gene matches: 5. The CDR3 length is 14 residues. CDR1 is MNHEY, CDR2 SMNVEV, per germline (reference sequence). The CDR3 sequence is CASSPRDRGNEQYF. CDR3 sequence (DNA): TGTGCCAGCAGTCCAAGGGACAGGGGGAACGAGCAGTACTTC.

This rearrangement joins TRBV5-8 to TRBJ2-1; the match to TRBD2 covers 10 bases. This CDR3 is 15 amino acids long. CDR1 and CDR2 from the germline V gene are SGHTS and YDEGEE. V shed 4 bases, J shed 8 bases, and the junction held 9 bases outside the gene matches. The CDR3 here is CASSPGLAGADEQFF. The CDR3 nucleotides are TGTGCCAGCAGCCCCGGGCTAGCGGGAGCCGATGAGCAGTTCTTC.

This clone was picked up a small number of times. The CDR3 spells CASRNRKLNTEAFF. The DNA of the CDR3 is TGTGCCAGCAGGAACAGAAAGCTGAACACTGAAGCTTTCTTT. This chain uses TRBV6-5 with TRBJ1-1; D unresolved. This CDR3 is built from 14 residues. V lost 6 bases to trimming and J lost 0 bases, with 11 bases between them. The germline gives CDR1 MNHEY, CDR2 SVGAGI.

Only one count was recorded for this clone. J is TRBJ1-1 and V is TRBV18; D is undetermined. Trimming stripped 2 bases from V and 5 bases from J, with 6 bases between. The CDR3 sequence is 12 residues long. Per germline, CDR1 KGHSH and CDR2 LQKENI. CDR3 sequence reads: CASSPGDTEAFF. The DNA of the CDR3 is TGTGCCAGCTCACCAGGAGATACTGAAGCTTTCTTT.

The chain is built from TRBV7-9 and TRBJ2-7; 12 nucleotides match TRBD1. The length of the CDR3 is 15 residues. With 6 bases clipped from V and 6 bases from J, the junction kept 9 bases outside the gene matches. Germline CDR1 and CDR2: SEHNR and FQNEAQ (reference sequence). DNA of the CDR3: TGTGCCAGCAGGTTGGGACAGGGGGCGTCTGCCGAGCAGTACTTC. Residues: CASRLGQGASAEQYF.

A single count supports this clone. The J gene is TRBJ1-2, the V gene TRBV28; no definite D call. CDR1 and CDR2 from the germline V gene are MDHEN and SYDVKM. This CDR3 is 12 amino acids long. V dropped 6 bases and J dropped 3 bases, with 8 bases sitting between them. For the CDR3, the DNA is TGTGCCAGCAGGAGCGGCTACTATGGCTACACCTTC. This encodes CASRSGYYGYTF.

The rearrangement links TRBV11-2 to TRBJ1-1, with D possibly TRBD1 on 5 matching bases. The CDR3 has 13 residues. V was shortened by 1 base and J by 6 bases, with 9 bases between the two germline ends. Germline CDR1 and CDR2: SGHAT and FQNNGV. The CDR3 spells CASSLAGGSEAFF. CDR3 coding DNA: TGTGCCAGCAGCTTAGCGGGGGGGTCTGAAGCTTTCTTT. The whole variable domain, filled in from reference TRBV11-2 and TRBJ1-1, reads EAGVAQSPRYKIIEKRQSVAFWCNPISGHATLYWYQQILGQGPKLLIQFQNNGVVDDSQLPKDRFSAERLKGVDSTLKIQPAKLEDSAVYLCASSLAGGSEAFFGQGTRLTVV.

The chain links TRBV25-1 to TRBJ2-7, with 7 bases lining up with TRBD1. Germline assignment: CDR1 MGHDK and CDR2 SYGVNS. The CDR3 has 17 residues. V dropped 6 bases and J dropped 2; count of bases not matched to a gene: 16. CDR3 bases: TGTGCCAGCAGCCACATACCGGGACAGCCGAACACCTACGAGCAGTACTTC. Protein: CASSHIPGQPNTYEQYF.

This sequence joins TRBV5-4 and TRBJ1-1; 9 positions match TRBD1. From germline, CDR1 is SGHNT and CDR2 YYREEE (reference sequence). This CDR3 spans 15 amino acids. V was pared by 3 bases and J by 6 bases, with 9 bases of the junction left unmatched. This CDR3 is CASSSTGQGSAEAFF. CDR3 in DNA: TGTGCCAGCAGCTCTACGGGACAGGGTAGCGCTGAAGCTTTCTTT. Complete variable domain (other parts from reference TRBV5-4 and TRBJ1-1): ETGVTQSPTHLIKTRGQQVTLRCSSQSGHNTVSWYQQALGQGPQFIFQYYREEENGRGNFPPRFSGLQFPNYSSELNVNALELDDSALYLCASSSTGQGSAEAFFGQGTRLTVV.

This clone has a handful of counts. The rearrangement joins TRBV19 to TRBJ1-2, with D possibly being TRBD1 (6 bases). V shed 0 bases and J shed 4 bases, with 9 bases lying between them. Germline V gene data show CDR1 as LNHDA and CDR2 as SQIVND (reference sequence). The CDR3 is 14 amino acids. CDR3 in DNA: TGTGCCAGTAGTATAGAAAGGACAGCCTATGGCTACACCTTC. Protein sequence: CASSIERTAYGYTF.

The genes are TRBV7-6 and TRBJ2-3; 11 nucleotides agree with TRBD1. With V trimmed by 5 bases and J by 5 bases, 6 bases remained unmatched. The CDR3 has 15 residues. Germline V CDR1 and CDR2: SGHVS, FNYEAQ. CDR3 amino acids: CASSSGTGGVDTQYF. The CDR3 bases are TGTGCCAGCAGCAGCGGGACAGGGGGAGTAGATACGCAGTATTTT. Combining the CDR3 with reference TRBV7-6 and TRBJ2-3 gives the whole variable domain GAGVSQSPRYKVTKRGQDVALRCDPISGHVSLYWYRQALGQGPEFLTYFNYEAQQDKSGLPNDRFSAERPEGSISTLTIQRTEQRDSAMYRCASSSGTGGVDTQYFGPGTRLTVL.

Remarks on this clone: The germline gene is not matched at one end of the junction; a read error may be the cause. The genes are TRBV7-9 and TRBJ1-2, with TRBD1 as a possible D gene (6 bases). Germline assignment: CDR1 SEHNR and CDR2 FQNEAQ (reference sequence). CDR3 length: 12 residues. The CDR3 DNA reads TGTTCCAGCAGCACGGACAGCTATGGCTACACCTTC. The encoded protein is CSSSTDSYGYTF. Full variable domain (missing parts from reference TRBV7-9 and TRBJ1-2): DTGVSQNPRHKITKRGQNVTFRCDPISEHNRLYWYRQTLGQGPEFLTYFQNEAQLEKSRLLSDRFSAERPKGSFSTLEIQRTEQGDSAMYLCSSSTDSYGYTFGSGTRLTVV.

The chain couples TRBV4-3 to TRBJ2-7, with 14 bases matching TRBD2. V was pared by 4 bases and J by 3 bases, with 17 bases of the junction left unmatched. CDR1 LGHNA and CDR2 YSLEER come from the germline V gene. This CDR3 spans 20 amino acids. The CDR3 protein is CASSPYVGGTSGSSVYEQYF. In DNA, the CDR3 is TGCGCCAGCAGCCCGTACGTGGGGGGGACTAGCGGGAGCTCAGTCTACGAGCAGTACTTC.

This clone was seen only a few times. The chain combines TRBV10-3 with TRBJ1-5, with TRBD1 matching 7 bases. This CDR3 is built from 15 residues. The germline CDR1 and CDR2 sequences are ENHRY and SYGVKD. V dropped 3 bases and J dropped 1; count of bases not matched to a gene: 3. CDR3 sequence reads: CAISDRRGSNQPQHF. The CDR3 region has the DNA TGTGCCATCAGTGATCGCAGGGGGAGCAATCAGCCCCAGCATTTT.

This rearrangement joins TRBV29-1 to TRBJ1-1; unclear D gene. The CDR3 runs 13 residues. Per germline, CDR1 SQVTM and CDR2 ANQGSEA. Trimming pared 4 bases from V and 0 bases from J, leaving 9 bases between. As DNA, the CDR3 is TGCAGCGTTGCGGAGGTGATGAACACTGAAGCTTTCTTT. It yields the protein CSVAEVMNTEAFF.

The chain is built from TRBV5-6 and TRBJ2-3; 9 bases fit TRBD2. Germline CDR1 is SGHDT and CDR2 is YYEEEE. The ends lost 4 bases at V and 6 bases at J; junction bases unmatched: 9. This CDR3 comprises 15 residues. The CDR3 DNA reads TGTGCCAGCAGCGCAGCCGTAGCGGGAGCGGATACGCAGTATTTT. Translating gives CASSAAVAGADTQYF.

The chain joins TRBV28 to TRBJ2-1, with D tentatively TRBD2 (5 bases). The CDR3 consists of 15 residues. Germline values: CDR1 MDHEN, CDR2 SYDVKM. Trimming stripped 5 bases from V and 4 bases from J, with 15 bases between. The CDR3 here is CASSPSSRRYNEQFF. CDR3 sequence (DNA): TGTGCCAGCAGTCCTAGCTCCCGTCGATACAATGAGCAGTTCTTC.

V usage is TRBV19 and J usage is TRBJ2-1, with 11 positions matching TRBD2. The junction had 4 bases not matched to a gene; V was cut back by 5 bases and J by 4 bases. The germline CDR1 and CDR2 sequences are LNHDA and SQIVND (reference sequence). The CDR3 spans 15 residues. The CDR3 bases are TGTGCCAGTAGTCTCACTAGCGGGGGATACAATGAGCAGTTCTTC. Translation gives CASSLTSGGYNEQFF.

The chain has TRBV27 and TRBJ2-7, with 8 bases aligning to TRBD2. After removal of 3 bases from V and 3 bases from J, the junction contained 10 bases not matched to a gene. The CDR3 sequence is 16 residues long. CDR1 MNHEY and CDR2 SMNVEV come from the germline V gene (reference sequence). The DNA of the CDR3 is TGTGCCAGCAGTTTGGTGGGACTAGGAAGTTTCTACGAGCAGTACTTC. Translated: CASSLVGLGSFYEQYF.

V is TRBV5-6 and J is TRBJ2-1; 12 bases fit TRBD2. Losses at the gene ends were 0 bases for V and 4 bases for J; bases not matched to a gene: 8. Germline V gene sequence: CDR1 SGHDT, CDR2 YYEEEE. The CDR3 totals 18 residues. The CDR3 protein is CASSLVLAGGLGYNEQFF. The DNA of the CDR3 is TGTGCCAGCAGCTTGGTGCTAGCGGGAGGGCTAGGATACAATGAGCAGTTCTTC.

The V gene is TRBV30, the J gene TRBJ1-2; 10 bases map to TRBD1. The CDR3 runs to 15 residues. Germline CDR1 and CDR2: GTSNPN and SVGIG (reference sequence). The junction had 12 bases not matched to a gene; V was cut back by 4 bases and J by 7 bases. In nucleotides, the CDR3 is TGTGCCTGGATTAATCGACAGGGGGCTGATAGTGGCTACACCTTC. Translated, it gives CAWINRQGADSGYTF.

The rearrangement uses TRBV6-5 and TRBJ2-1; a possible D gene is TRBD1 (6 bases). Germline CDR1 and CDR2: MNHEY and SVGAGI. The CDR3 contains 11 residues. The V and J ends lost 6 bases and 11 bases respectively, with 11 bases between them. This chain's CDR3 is CASRFGQKQFF. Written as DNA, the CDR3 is TGTGCCAGCAGATTTGGACAGAAGCAGTTCTTC.

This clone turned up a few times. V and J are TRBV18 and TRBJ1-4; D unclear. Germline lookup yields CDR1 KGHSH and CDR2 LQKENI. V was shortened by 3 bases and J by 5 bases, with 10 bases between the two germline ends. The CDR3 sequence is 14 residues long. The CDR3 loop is CASSPRPANEKLFF. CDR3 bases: TGTGCCAGCTCACCGAGGCCAGCGAATGAAAAACTGTTTTTT.